This TCR beta chain was recovered during a study of OX40 agonist ivuxolimab in advanced cancers. Study summary: An agonistic anti-OX40 (CD134) antibody, ivuxolimab, was used to treat the patients.

The method was immunoSEQ multiplex PCR; TCRdb's version includes in-frame clones alone and lacks a portion of them. The sample lists about 67,000 clones; 80% to 90% were seen once. V shed 1 base and J shed 5 bases, with 9 bases lying between them. Germline V gene sequence: CDR1 SGHVS, CDR2 FQNEAQ. The CDR3 contains 13 residues. The TCR sequence derives from an adult with an advanced solid tumor such as melanoma, head and neck, liver or kidney cancer. This chain connects TRBV7-8 to TRBJ2-7; D is unclear. The sample consisted of CD4+ or CD8+ T cells sorted from blood, taken in a trial of the OX40 agonist ivuxolimab. The CDR3: CASSLEKGNEQYF. The CDR3 DNA reads as TGTGCCAGCAGCTTAGAGAAAGGGAACGAGCAGTACTTC.